The next 4 T cell receptor beta chains were all read from a single sample in a study of T cell changes during pregnancy in multiple sclerosis. Assay: immunoSEQ multiplex PCR; the TCRdb copy retains only in-frame clones and omits some. This table holds fewer than 50,000 clones, around 92% found once. The sample here was CD8+ T cells from peripheral blood mononuclear cells, taken in the first trimester of pregnancy. All receptors come from a female donor with multiple sclerosis, enrolled in a pregnancy study.

V gene TRBV7-2 combines with J gene TRBJ1-1; 9 nucleotides match TRBD1. The germline gives CDR1 SGHTA, CDR2 FQGNSA. This CDR3 contains 16 residues. J gave up 1 base and V 3 bases, and 6 bases lay outside the gene matches. CDR3 coding DNA: TGTGCCAGCAGCTTTCGGACAGGGGTATGGAACACTGAAGCTTTCTTT. It is translated as CASSFRTGVWNTEAFF.

This clone came up once. This chain uses TRBV27 with TRBJ1-5; the match to TRBD1 covers 9 bases. The CDR3 contains 16 residues. V lost 11 bases to trimming and J lost 4 bases; unmatched junction nucleotides: 15. The germline V gene has CDR1 MNHEY and CDR2 SMNVEV (reference sequence). The CDR3 loop reads CAPGQGQGGSNQPQHF. For the CDR3, the DNA is TGTGCCCCCGGCCAGGGACAGGGAGGTTCGAATCAGCCCCAGCATTTT.

The chain recombines TRBV9 with TRBJ2-5, with 12 bases lining up with TRBD2. In germline, CDR1 is SGDLS, CDR2 YYNGEE. CDR3 length: 16 amino acids. Trimming at V came to 3 bases and at J to 2 bases, leaving 5 bases not matched to a gene. The CDR3 DNA reads TGTGCCAGCAGCGCGACTAGCGGGAGCCTACAAGAGACCCAGTACTTC. Its protein product is CASSATSGSLQETQYF.

This chain uses TRBV5-4 with TRBJ2-3, with D possibly matching TRBD1 (6 bases). Germline V lookup: CDR1 SGHNT, CDR2 YYREEE (reference sequence). The CDR3 is 16 residues long. The V and J ends lost 4 bases and 4 bases respectively, with 19 bases between them. The CDR3 sequence is CASSHTGGGFPDTQYF. The DNA of the CDR3 is TGTGCCAGCAGCCACACAGGTGGGGGCTTCCCAGATACGCAGTATTTT.